This entry is about one T cell receptor (beta chain). Its specificity is not known. Use of 60 Vbeta and 13 Jbeta primers characterized the PCR. The authors' processing: In a later analysis, the count reached some 73 million unique TCR beta chains, with around 11 million shared. TCRdb's copy holds only in-frame clones and misses some; the assay was immunoSEQ multiplex PCR. The DNA was the basis for D and trimming; V, J and clone size are from that table. The sample has around 110,000 clones, around two thirds seen once. The sample belongs to a study of cytomegalovirus exposure and HLA in healthy donors. The trim removed 2 bases at V and 5 bases at J, leaving 13 bases unmatched. The CDR3 spans 17 residues. From germline, CDR1 is KGHSH and CDR2 LQKENI. Study-level results: In a later analysis, TCR beta V- and J-gene trimming showed a link to a missense DCLRE1C variant. Accounts indicate the classifier identified cytomegalovirus status with strong specificity and sensitivity.

The sequencing input was PBMCs. The receptor's source is a middle-aged woman in good health and CMV-seropositive. The rearrangement joins TRBV18 to TRBJ2-5, with 8 bases fitting TRBD2. In DNA form, the CDR3 reads TGTGCCAGCTCACCAAGGAGCGGGGGCCTTCCGGTTGAGACCCAGTACTTC. It codes for CASSPRSGGLPVETQYF.